The T cell receptor (beta chain) described here comes from a study of OX40 agonist ivuxolimab in advanced cancers. Study summary: Dose-escalation patients were diagnosed with hepatocellular carcinoma, melanoma, renal cell cancer or head and neck cancer. Study outcomes and limitations: The average count of expanded clones was higher among CD8+ T cells than among CD4+. Some nonresponders likewise displayed low normalized T-cell clonal expansion.

Comments on this clone: The antigen is undetermined.

The repertoire was sequenced with immunoSEQ multiplex PCR; TCRdb's copy has only in-frame clones and lacks some. The data contain about 76,000 clones, 70% to 90% of them singletons. The ends were cut back, 3 bases at V and 4 bases at J, with 18 bases in the middle. This CDR3 is built from 16 residues. Looked up from germline, CDR1 is KGHSH and CDR2 is LQKENI. The origin of this receptor is an adult with an advanced solid tumor such as melanoma, head and neck, liver or kidney cancer. Material: CD4+ or CD8+ T cells sorted from blood, obtained in a trial of the OX40 agonist ivuxolimab. This chain joins TRBV18 and TRBJ1-2; D possibly corresponds to TRBD1 (6 bases). CDR3 DNA: TGTGCCAGCTCACCCCCCCCCGGACAGATCTCCTATGGCTACACCTTC. The encoded protein is CASSPPPGQISYGYTF.